Following are 32 T cell receptor beta chains from one sample sequenced in a study of cytomegalovirus exposure and HLA in healthy donors. PCR primers comprised 60 Vbeta and 13 Jbeta primers. Some clones are missing from TCRdb's copy, which holds only in-frame ones; the method was immunoSEQ multiplex PCR. The sample shows 120,000 or so clones, over 70% of them seen only once. What was sequenced was PBMCs. These receptors originate from a female donor in good health and CMV-seronegative.

The chain links TRBV25-1 to TRBJ2-3; 11 bases agree with TRBD2. Looked up from germline, CDR1 is MGHDK and CDR2 is SYGVNS. Unmatched junction bases numbered 11, after V lost 7 bases and J lost 14 bases. The CDR3 totals 13 residues. This CDR3 is CASIRLAGLLPYF. The CDR3 bases are TGTGCCAGCATTCGACTAGCGGGACTCTTACCGTATTTT.

The chain has TRBV5-1 and TRBJ2-5; D gene ambiguous. The DNA matches TRBJ2-7 better at its end, which makes the J call doubtful. The CDR3 covers 15 residues. The germline V gene encodes CDR1 SGHRS and CDR2 YFSETQ. DNA for the CDR3: TGCGCCAGCAGCTTGGAATCCGGTTACTACTACGAGCAGTACTTC. It yields the protein CASSLESGYYYEQYF.

This clone was found once. The rearrangement joins TRBV5-4 to TRBJ1-1, with D perhaps matching TRBD1 (5 bases). CDR3 length equals 15 residues. CDR1 is SGHNT, CDR2 YYREEE, per germline (reference sequence). Between the trimmed V and J ends, which lost 3 bases and 2 bases, there was a span of 14 bases. CDR3 protein: CASSYQAQGNTEAFF. CDR3 nucleotide sequence: TGTGCCAGCAGCTACCAGGCCCAGGGTAACACTGAAGCTTTCTTT. The full variable domain, in which reference TRBV5-4 and TRBJ1-1 provide the parts outside the CDR3, is ETGVTQSPTHLIKTRGQQVTLRCSSQSGHNTVSWYQQALGQGPQFIFQYYREEENGRGNFPPRFSGLQFPNYSSELNVNALELDDSALYLCASSYQAQGNTEAFFGQGTRLTVV.

This chain uses TRBV30 with TRBJ2-7; a possible D gene is TRBD2 (6 bases). The ends were cut back, 0 bases at V and 5 bases at J, with 14 bases in the middle. The CDR3 loop spans 14 amino acids. CDR1 and CDR2 (germline): GTSNPN, SVGIG (reference sequence). CDR3 bases: TGTGCCTGGAGTGTCCTAGCGACCCGAGACGAGCAGTACTTC. Its translation is CAWSVLATRDEQYF.

V and J are TRBV20-1 and TRBJ2-5; D remains unclear. This CDR3 is 11 amino acids long. With 6 bases removed from V and 7 bases from J, the gap between germline ends came to 12 bases. The germline gives CDR1 DFQATT, CDR2 SNEGSKA (reference sequence). CDR3 in amino acids: CSAREKWTQYF. DNA for the CDR3: TGCAGTGCCCGCGAAAAGTGGACCCAGTACTTC.

This clone was observed a handful of times. The rearrangement uses TRBV15 and TRBJ2-1, with D perhaps matching TRBD1 (6 bases). V lost 1 base to trimming and J lost 8 bases, with 15 bases between them. CDR1 and CDR2 (germline): LNHNV, YYDKDF (reference sequence). The CDR3 loop spans 15 amino acids. The CDR3: CATSRARAAGDEQFF. The CDR3 DNA sequence: TGTGCCACCAGCAGAGCGCGAGCAGCAGGGGATGAGCAGTTCTTC.

The DNA of the CDR3 is TGTGCCAGCAGCGATTCTAGCGGGGGGGGGACAGATACGCAGTATTTT. Its translation: CASSDSSGGGTDTQYF. The chain couples TRBV7-3 to TRBJ2-3; 12 bases align to TRBD2. The CDR3 extends over 16 amino acids. Unmatched junction bases numbered 6, after V lost 5 bases and J lost 3 bases. Germline V gene data show CDR1 as SGHTA and CDR2 as FQGTGA.

V usage is TRBV5-1 and J usage is TRBJ2-7; 10 bases agree with TRBD2. The V and J ends lost 2 bases and 7 bases, in that order; junction bases with no gene match: 6. The length of the CDR3 is 14 residues. In germline, CDR1 is SGHRS, CDR2 YFSETQ. The CDR3 region has the DNA TGCGCCAGCAGCTTCCTAGCGGGAGCCAGGGAGCAGTACTTC. This gives the protein CASSFLAGAREQYF.

The rearrangement links TRBV19 to TRBJ2-5; D is possibly TRBD1 (6 bases). Per germline, CDR1 LNHDA and CDR2 SQIVND (reference sequence). Trimming removed 3 bases at V and 2 bases at J, with 16 bases between. The CDR3 consists of 16 residues. DNA for the CDR3: TGTGCCAGTAGTATTAACGCTCCAAGGGGGCAAGAGACCCAGTACTTC. It translates to CASSINAPRGQETQYF.

The chain is built from TRBV5-5 and TRBJ2-4; D uncertain. V gave up 5 bases and J gave up 0 bases, with 9 bases separating them. Germline CDR1 is SGHKS and CDR2 is YYEKEE (reference sequence). This CDR3 comprises 14 residues. CDR3 region: CASSPLLAKNIQYF. The CDR3 DNA sequence: TGTGCCAGCAGTCCCCTATTAGCCAAAAACATTCAGTACTTC.

The chain joins TRBV28 to TRBJ2-5; 8 nucleotides match TRBD1. Looked up from germline, CDR1 is MDHEN and CDR2 is SYDVKM. V lost 5 bases to trimming and J lost 4 bases; unmatched junction nucleotides: 6. The CDR3 sequence is 14 residues long. This CDR3 reads CASSPGGAGETQYF. Written as DNA, the CDR3 is TGTGCCAGCAGTCCAGGGGGCGCAGGAGAGACCCAGTACTTC.

The rearrangement links TRBV7-9 to TRBJ2-5; 10 nucleotides match TRBD1. The germline V gene has CDR1 SEHNR and CDR2 FQNEAQ (reference sequence). With V trimmed by 5 bases and J by 6 bases, 18 bases remained unmatched. This CDR3 contains 18 residues. In nucleotides, the CDR3 is TGTGCCAGCAGCGTAGGCGTTGTGGGACAGGGGCCTAAGAAGACCCAGTACTTC. Amino acids: CASSVGVVGQGPKKTQYF.

DNA of the CDR3: TGTGCCAGCAGCCCCGGGGGGGGGTACCAAGAGACCCAGTACTTC. Its translation is CASSPGGGYQETQYF. The chain has TRBV11-3 and TRBJ2-5, with 8 positions matching TRBD2. Trimming cost V 5 bases and J 0 bases; bases outside gene matches: 5. This CDR3 spans 15 amino acids. From germline, CDR1 is SGHNT and CDR2 YENEEA.

The chain's CDR3 is CASSLRDRVNSPLHF. The DNA for the CDR3 is TGTGCCAGCAGTTTGCGGGACAGAGTAAATTCACCCCTCCACTTT. J is TRBJ1-6 and V is TRBV27, with 7 bases aligning to TRBD1. The trim removed 3 bases at V and 7 bases at J, leaving 6 bases unmatched. Germline V gene data show CDR1 as MNHEY and CDR2 as SMNVEV (reference sequence). The CDR3 totals 15 residues.

In its sample, this clone was seen a few times. The CDR3 protein is CASSIKGAPRRNTIYF. The CDR3 DNA reads as TGTGCCAGTAGTATCAAGGGGGCGCCCAGGAGGAACACCATATATTTT. V is TRBV19 and J is TRBJ1-3, with 7 positions matching TRBD1. Trimming took 3 bases from V and 7 from J; bases not matched to a gene: 12. CDR3 length: 16 residues. CDR1 LNHDA and CDR2 SQIVND come from the germline V gene (reference sequence).

The V gene is TRBV7-2, the J gene TRBJ2-1; maybe TRBD2 (6 bases). Germline CDR1 reads SGHTA; CDR2 reads FQGNSA. The CDR3 is made up of 19 amino acids. Between the trimmed V and J ends, which lost 5 bases and 0 bases, there was a span of 23 bases. CDR3 loop: CASSPRWLAKISSYNEQFF. The DNA of the CDR3 is TGTGCCAGCAGCCCCCGGTGGCTAGCGAAAATAAGCTCCTACAATGAGCAGTTCTTC.

V usage is TRBV6-5 and J usage is TRBJ2-7; a possible D gene is TRBD1 (6 bases). Germline values: CDR1 MNHEY, CDR2 SVGAGI. V was pared by 5 bases and J by 4 bases, with 18 bases between. This CDR3 is 15 amino acids long. Here the CDR3 reads CASSTRDQGSYEQYF. CDR3 sequence (DNA): TGTGCCAGCAGTACCCGGGACCAGGGGTCGTACGAGCAGTACTTC.

The V gene is TRBV27, the J gene TRBJ2-7; 10 bases are a match to TRBD2. Looked up from germline, CDR1 is MNHEY and CDR2 is SMNVEV (reference sequence). The J segment lost 0 bases and the V segment lost 6 bases, leaving 2 bases of the junction unmatched. There are 14 residues in the CDR3. This chain's CDR3 is CASRASGSSYEQYF. The CDR3 bases are TGTGCCAGCAGAGCTAGCGGGAGCTCCTACGAGCAGTACTTC.

This clone has more than one count but fewer than ten. This chain links TRBV15 with TRBJ1-1, with unresolved D. From germline, CDR1 is LNHNV and CDR2 YYDKDF (reference sequence). This CDR3 region has 13 residues. Trimming removed 1 base from V and 5 bases from J, with 8 bases in between. CDR3 amino acids: CATSRARSTEAFF. In DNA form, the CDR3 reads TGTGCCACCAGCAGAGCGAGGAGTACTGAAGCTTTCTTT.

The chain combines TRBV6-1 with TRBJ2-1, with TRBD1 identical over 8 bases. V gave up 8 bases and J gave up 7 bases; unmatched junction bases: 13. This CDR3 spans 15 amino acids. Per germline, CDR1 MNHNS and CDR2 SASEGT. CDR3 nucleotides: TGTGCCAGCCACCCAGGGGGCGGTTTCTGGAATGAGCAGTTCTTC. Translating gives CASHPGGGFWNEQFF.

J is TRBJ2-1 and V is TRBV4-1, with 10 nucleotides matching TRBD1. V gave up 4 bases and J gave up 9 bases; unmatched junction bases: 18. From germline, CDR1 is MGHRA and CDR2 YSYEKL. This CDR3 contains 18 residues. The CDR3 region has the DNA TGCGCCAGCAGCCCCGGGACAGGGGACCCCCGATTCCGTCGTGAGCAGTTCTTC. It yields the protein CASSPGTGDPRFRREQFF.

This chain connects TRBV27 to TRBJ2-1, with TRBD1 matching over 11 bases. The CDR3 covers 17 residues. The V segment lost 0 bases and the J segment 9 bases; nucleotides outside the gene matches: 10. Germline V gives CDR1 MNHEY, CDR2 SMNVEV (reference sequence). The CDR3 DNA sequence: TGTGCCAGCAGTTTATCGATATGGGACAGGGGGATTAGTGAGCAGTTCTTC. It encodes CASSLSIWDRGISEQFF.

J is TRBJ1-1 and V is TRBV6-1; D is undetermined. Looked up from germline, CDR1 is MNHNS and CDR2 is SASEGT. The V end lost 5 bases, the J end lost 5 bases, and 18 bases lay between the germline ends. This CDR3 is built from 15 residues. The CDR3 is CASSPFGSGGTEAFF. The CDR3 coding sequence is TGTGCCAGCAGTCCCTTTGGTTCGGGCGGGACTGAAGCTTTCTTT.

The V call is TRBV4-1, the J call TRBJ1-2; 10 bases match TRBD1. The germline CDR1 and CDR2 sequences are MGHRA and YSYEKL. With 4 bases clipped from V and 5 bases from J, the junction kept 13 bases outside the gene matches. The CDR3 is 17 residues long. The CDR3 DNA follows: TGCGCCAGCAGCCGGAAACGACAGGGGGCACACCTTTATGGCTACACCTTC. Translated: CASSRKRQGAHLYGYTF.

J is TRBJ1-1 and V is TRBV28; D remains unclear. Per the germline V gene, CDR1 is MDHEN and CDR2 is SYDVKM. The CDR3 is 13 residues long. V was shortened by 7 bases and J by 5 bases, with 14 bases between the two germline ends. For the CDR3, the DNA is TGTGCCAGCAATTTGAGGGTTGGGACTGAAGCTTTCTTT. Its protein product is CASNLRVGTEAFF.

DNA for the CDR3: TGTGCCAGTAGTTTTTATCTGGACAGCAAGGGCACAGATACGCAGTATTTT. Its protein product is CASSFYLDSKGTDTQYF. The chain has TRBV19 and TRBJ2-3; possibly TRBD1 for D (6 bases). From germline, CDR1 is LNHDA and CDR2 SQIVND (reference sequence). The CDR3 spans 17 residues. Trimming stripped 5 bases from V and 1 base from J, with 19 bases between.

The rearrangement joins TRBV30 to TRBJ2-3, with D possibly being TRBD1 (6 bases). The CDR3 contains 13 residues. The ends were cut back, 3 bases at V and 9 bases at J, with 16 bases in the middle. Germline V gives CDR1 GTSNPN, CDR2 SVGIG (reference sequence). The CDR3 DNA reads as TGTGCCTGGAGCCGACGGAACAGGGAGACGCAGTATTTT. It specifies CAWSRRNRETQYF.

The V and J genes are TRBV2 and TRBJ2-7, with 7 nucleotides matching TRBD1. The CDR3 is 14 amino acids. The V gene's germline CDR1 is SNHLY and CDR2 FYNNEI. V lost 4 bases to trimming and J lost 3 bases; unmatched junction nucleotides: 6. The chain's CDR3 is CASSVSRDSYEQYF. CDR3 nucleotides: TGTGCCAGCAGTGTCAGCCGGGACAGCTACGAGCAGTACTTC.

The chain recombines TRBV19 with TRBJ2-1; D not resolved. Germline CDR1 is LNHDA and CDR2 is SQIVND (reference sequence). This CDR3 contains 12 residues. V was cut by 1 base and J by 10 bases, with 8 bases left in between. For the CDR3, the DNA is TGTGCCAGTAGTATAGGTGCGCGGGAGCAGTTCTTC. It is translated as CASSIGAREQFF. Variable domain in full (rest from reference TRBV19 and TRBJ2-1): DGGITQSPKYLFRKEGQNVTLSCEQNLNHDAMYWYRQDPGQGLRLIYYSQIVNDFQKGDIAEGYSVSREKKESFPLTVTSAQKNPTAFYLCASSIGAREQFFGPGTRLTVL.

The CDR3: CAIRGDSEETQYF. The CDR3 coding sequence is TGTGCCATCAGAGGTGACAGTGAAGAGACCCAGTACTTC. The chain joins TRBV10-3 to TRBJ2-5, with D possibly TRBD1 on 5 matching bases. CDR3 length: 13 amino acids. With 6 bases removed from V and 3 bases from J, the gap between germline ends came to 11 bases. CDR1 and CDR2 from the germline V gene are ENHRY and SYGVKD.

V is TRBV18 and J is TRBJ2-3; weak D call: TRBD1 (6 bases). CDR1 and CDR2 from the germline V gene are KGHSH and LQKENI. Deletions cut 5 bases from V and 5 bases from J, with 14 bases between. This CDR3 contains 14 residues. CDR3 sequence: CASSIDRTQDTQYF. The CDR3 DNA is TGTGCCAGCTCAATCGACAGGACCCAAGATACGCAGTATTTT.

The chain has TRBV28 and TRBJ1-5; no reliable D call. The CDR3 totals 10 residues. Germline loops: CDR1 MDHEN, CDR2 SYDVKM. V gave up 3 bases and J gave up 8 bases, with 2 bases separating them. The CDR3 reads CASSFKPQHF. CDR3 DNA sequence: TGTGCCAGCAGTTTTAAGCCCCAGCATTTT.